The present T cell receptor (beta chain) was sequenced within a study of neoadjuvant anti-PD-1 for oral cavity cancer. The time point was: after neoadjuvant nivolumab, at surgical resection. Patients had newly diagnosed, untreated stage II-IVA oral cavity squamous cell carcinoma. Sequenced by immunoSEQ multiplex PCR; TCRdb stores in-frame clones only, minus some. The repertoire holds some 9,400 clones, with 60% to 65% as singletons. The clonotype comes from a person between 40 and 80 years old with oral cavity squamous cell carcinoma. The sequencing here drew on PBMCs, taken after nivolumab (anti-PD-1) treatment.

The DNA of the CDR3 is TGTGCCAGCAGTTTGGTAGGCAGGGGGACCGGTGGCTACACCTTC. Translated, it gives CASSLVGRGTGGYTF. The chain recombines TRBV28 with TRBJ1-2; 7 bases line up with TRBD1. The trim removed 3 bases at V and 7 bases at J, leaving 11 bases unmatched. This CDR3 has 15 residues. CDR1 and CDR2 from the germline V gene are MDHEN and SYDVKM.